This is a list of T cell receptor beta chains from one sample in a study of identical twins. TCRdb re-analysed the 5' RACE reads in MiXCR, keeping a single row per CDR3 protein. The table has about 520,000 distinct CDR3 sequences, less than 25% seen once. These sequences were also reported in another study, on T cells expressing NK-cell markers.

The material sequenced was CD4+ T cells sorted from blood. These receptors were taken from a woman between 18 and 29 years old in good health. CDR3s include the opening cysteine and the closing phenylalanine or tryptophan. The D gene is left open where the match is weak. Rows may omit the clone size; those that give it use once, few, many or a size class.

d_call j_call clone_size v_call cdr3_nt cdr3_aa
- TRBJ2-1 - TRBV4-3 TGCGCCAGCAGTCGATTGGGGGGCGGGGGCAATGAGCAGTTCTTC CASSRLGGGGNEQFF
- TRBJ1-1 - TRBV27 TGTGCCAGCAGGGGGGAATGGTGGGCTGAAGCTTTCTTT CASRGEWWAEAFF
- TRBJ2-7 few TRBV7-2 TGTGCCAGCAGCCAACAGGGCTCCGAGCAGTACTTC CASSQQGSEQYF
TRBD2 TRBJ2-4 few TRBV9 TGTGCCAGCAGCGCGCGGGGGGGTGCCAAAAACATTCAGTACTTC CASSARGGAKNIQYF
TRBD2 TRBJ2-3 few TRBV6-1 TGTGCCAGCTGGCCTAGCGGGAGGTCCACAGATACGCAGTATTTT CASWPSGRSTDTQYF
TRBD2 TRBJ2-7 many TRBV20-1 TGCAGTGCTAGAGGGGAGCGGGAGTACGAGCAGTACTTC CSARGEREYEQYF
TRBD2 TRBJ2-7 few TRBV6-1 TGTGCCAGCAGCAGCGGGGGACTCTCCTACGAGCAGTACTTC CASSSGGLSYEQYF
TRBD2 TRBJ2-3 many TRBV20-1 TGCAGTGCTAGAGGTAGCGGGAGGGCCCCAGATACGCAGTATTTT CSARGSGRAPDTQYF
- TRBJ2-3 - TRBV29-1 TGCAGCGTTGAGAGTTCCACAGATACGCAGTATTTT CSVESSTDTQYF
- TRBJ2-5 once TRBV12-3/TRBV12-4 TGTGCCAGCAGTCCGGGACCTCCCTGGGCAGATAAATCCCAAGAGACCCAGTACTTC CASSPGPPWADKSQETQYF
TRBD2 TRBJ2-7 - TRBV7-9 TGTGCCAGCAGCTTAGGACTAGCGGGATCGGGCGAGCAGTACTTC CASSLGLAGSGEQYF